The entry below describes one T cell receptor (beta chain). The antigen remains unidentified. Germline V gene data show CDR1 as DFQATT and CDR2 as SNEGSKA (reference sequence). The junction had 10 bases not matched to a gene; V was cut back by 1 base and J by 7 bases. The CDR3 has 16 residues. The data derive from a study of CD8 T cells in ankylosing spondylitis. Study-wide results and caveats: Matched ankylosing spondylitis synovial fluid reportedly contained a significantly enriched population of disease-linked clones. Within peripheral blood, clones linked to disease were CD8+ and relatively rare. The study identified a TCR beta motif of roughly eight highly homologous variants that appeared characteristic of ankylosing spondylitis blood.

TCRdb re-called the 5' RACE reads with MiXCR, one entry per CDR3 protein. The sample carries more than 150,000 distinct CDR3 sequences, around a sixth recorded once. The TCR was taken from a male donor aged 10-29 years with ankylosing spondylitis or in good health (not recorded which). The specimen was blood, either unsorted or a sorted T cell fraction (not recorded which). The chain has TRBV20-1 and TRBJ2-5; 12 bases align to TRBD2. CDR3 in amino acids: CSARATSGRVLGTQYF. CDR3 nucleotides: TGCAGTGCTAGAGCGACTAGCGGGAGAGTTTTAGGGACCCAGTACTTC.